This T cell receptor (beta chain) came from a study of blood T cells in healthy people across ages. Study-wide background: Capturing about one barcoded beta molecule per two T cells was achieved by template switching.

Using a J-beta primer mix together with a sample-barcoded 5' primer, a second PCR was run for roughly 7 to 11 cycles. Every single cDNA molecule received a tag from a template-switch adaptor with 12 random nucleotides. MiXCR was run by TCRdb on the 5' RACE reads, yielding one entry per CDR3 protein. The repertoire holds about 1.8 million distinct CDR3 sequences, with just under 50% as singletons. Remarks on this clonotype: The antigen remains unidentified.

Notes on the study in general: Per million T cells, TCR beta diversity dropped about linearly as age rose. As naive T cell percentage varied, TCR beta diversity correlated strongly with it.

This receptor was obtained from a woman aged 40 to 55 in good health. Sequencing was carried out using blood.

The CDR3 DNA reads TGTGCCAGCAGTTACGGGGTTGTAGGCACAGATACGCAGTATTTT. Amino acid sequence: CASSYGVVGTDTQYF. The V and J genes are TRBV12-3 or TRBV12-4 and TRBJ2-3; D is perhaps TRBD2 (5 bases). The CDR3 runs 15 residues. V was cut by 4 bases and J by 1 base, with 12 bases left in between.